The 15 T cell receptor beta chains given below trace back to one sample, sequenced in a study of blood T cell repertoires in COVID-19. Repertoires were generated with immunoSEQ multiplex PCR, while TCRdb's copy carries only in-frame clones and drops some. In the table there are 100,000 to 150,000 clones, roughly 88% of which are singletons. Sequencing was done on a sample of peripheral blood. These receptors were obtained from a human donor in a cohort sampled during active COVID-19.

To note about this clone: The identical CDR3 is also encoded by other nucleotide sequences in the sample. The chain uses TRBV6-5 and TRBJ1-4, with D perhaps TRBD1 (6 bases). The CDR3 runs 14 residues. Trimming shortened V by 7 bases and J by 7 bases, and 16 bases separated the two germline ends. Looked up from germline, CDR1 is MNHEY and CDR2 is SVGAGI. The CDR3 loop is CASTQGGASEKLFF. As DNA, the CDR3 is TGTGCCAGCACTCAAGGGGGGGCCTCTGAAAAACTGTTTTTT.

V and J are TRBV11-1 and TRBJ2-1; 8 bases agree with TRBD2. The germline V gene encodes CDR1 SGHAT and CDR2 FQDESV (reference sequence). V gave up 3 bases and J gave up 3 bases; unmatched junction bases: 4. The CDR3 sequence is 15 residues long. CDR3 coding DNA: TGTGCCAGCAGCTTTGATCGGGAGGGCTACAATGAGCAGTTCTTC. Its translation: CASSFDREGYNEQFF. The entire variable domain, with the rest obtained from reference TRBV11-1 and TRBJ2-1, is as follows: EAEVAQSPRYKITEKSQAVAFWCDPISGHATLYWYRQILGQGPELLVQFQDESVVDDSQLPKDRFSAERLKGVDSTLKIQPAELGDSAMYLCASSFDREGYNEQFFGPGTRLTVL.

J is TRBJ1-6 and V is TRBV6-6; D is ambiguous. The germline gives CDR1 MNHNY, CDR2 SVGAGI (reference sequence). CDR3 length equals 16 residues. Trimming took off 5 bases at V and 10 bases at J, with 21 bases between the two ends. This CDR3 is CASSPGPGGKGSPLHF. The CDR3 coding sequence is TGTGCCAGCAGTCCCGGACCGGGAGGGAAAGGGTCACCCCTCCACTTT.

The chain recombines TRBV2 with TRBJ1-1; TRBD1 might be the D (6 bases). The germline V and J ends were trimmed by 5 bases and 1 base, with 8 bases remaining between them. The germline V gene has CDR1 SNHLY and CDR2 FYNNEI. The CDR3 covers 13 residues. The CDR3 loop is CASSLQGNTEAFF. DNA for the CDR3: TGTGCCAGCAGTCTACAGGGGAACACTGAAGCTTTCTTT.

The chain uses TRBV14 and TRBJ1-1, with D unclear. V was trimmed by 2 bases and J by 1 base, leaving 11 bases between them. The CDR3 runs 15 residues. From germline, CDR1 is SGHDN and CDR2 FVKESK. The DNA of the CDR3 is TGTGCCAGCAGCCAATTTTCGTACGGGAACACTGAAGCTTTCTTT. Its translation is CASSQFSYGNTEAFF.

J is TRBJ1-6 and V is TRBV18; D is ambiguous. Per the germline V gene, CDR1 is KGHSH and CDR2 is LQKENI. Deletions cut 3 bases from V and 8 bases from J, with 11 bases between. CDR3 length: 14 amino acids. Written as DNA, the CDR3 is TGTGCCAGCTCACCGGCAGGAAGTGATTCACCCCTCCACTTT. Its translation is CASSPAGSDSPLHF.

The gene calls are TRBV10-1 and TRBJ1-1; TRBD1 might be the D (5 bases). Germline CDR1 and CDR2: WNHNN and SYGVQD (reference sequence). With 7 bases removed from V and 1 base from J, the gap between germline ends came to 10 bases. The length of the CDR3 is 13 residues. As DNA, the CDR3 is TGCGCCAGCAAGCGTCAGGGGAACACTGAAGCTTTCTTT. This gives the protein CASKRQGNTEAFF.

The chain combines TRBV7-2 with TRBJ2-3; TRBD2 aligns across 13 bases. The CDR3 covers 15 residues. In germline, CDR1 is SGHTA, CDR2 FQGNSA. V lost 3 bases, J lost 5 bases, and 2 bases stayed unmatched. CDR3 coding DNA: TGTGCCAGCAGCTTGACTAGCGGGAGGTTAGATACGCAGTATTTT. This translates into CASSLTSGRLDTQYF.

CDR3 loop: CASSFPRTVYGYTF. The CDR3 bases are TGTGCCAGCAGCTTCCCGAGGACAGTCTATGGCTACACCTTC. The chain couples TRBV5-5 to TRBJ1-2; D might be TRBD1 (6 bases). Trimming stripped 2 bases from V and 4 bases from J, with 12 bases between. This CDR3 has 14 amino acids. Germline CDR1 reads SGHKS; CDR2 reads YYEKEE (reference sequence).

The genes are TRBV5-8 and TRBJ1-2, with 7 nucleotides matching TRBD1. Unmatched junction bases numbered 5, after V lost 4 bases and J lost 5 bases. Germline CDR1 SGHTS, CDR2 YDEGEE. The CDR3 has 13 amino acids. Here the CDR3 DNA reads TGTGCCAGCAGCCGGGACAGTAAATATGGCTACACCTTC. It is translated as CASSRDSKYGYTF.

This chain connects TRBV2 to TRBJ2-7; the D is unclear. The germline V gene encodes CDR1 SNHLY and CDR2 FYNNEI. The CDR3 has 11 residues. Deletions cut 5 bases from V and 8 bases from J, with 10 bases between. The CDR3: CASSTRGKQYF. In nucleotides, the CDR3 is TGTGCCAGCAGTACCCGAGGAAAGCAGTACTTC.

This rearrangement joins TRBV5-1 to TRBJ2-7; a possible D gene is TRBD1 (6 bases). Germline CDR1 reads SGHRS; CDR2 reads YFSETQ. This CDR3 region has 15 residues. V was trimmed by 6 bases and J by 5 bases, leaving 21 bases between them. CDR3 coding DNA: TGCGCCAGCACCCCATCTGGTACAGGGCTCCACGAGCAGTACTTC. It is translated as CASTPSGTGLHEQYF.

J is TRBJ1-2 and V is TRBV19; no definite D call. This CDR3 has 15 residues. From germline, CDR1 is LNHDA and CDR2 SQIVND (reference sequence). Trimming removed 3 bases at V and 4 bases at J, with 15 bases between. The DNA of the CDR3 is TGTGCCAGTAGTATCTCGGCGGGCCTGAGCTATGGCTACACCTTC. Translation: CASSISAGLSYGYTF.

V usage is TRBV5-4 and J usage is TRBJ2-7, with TRBD1 matching over 7 bases. The trim removed 2 bases at V and 3 bases at J, leaving 2 bases unmatched. The CDR3 loop spans 13 amino acids. Germline V gene data show CDR1 as SGHNT and CDR2 as YYREEE (reference sequence). In DNA, the CDR3 is TGTGCCAGCAGCTTACGACAGGGCTACGAGCAGTACTTC. This encodes CASSLRQGYEQYF.

The chain links TRBV30 to TRBJ1-2; D unresolved. The CDR3 length is 12 residues. Trimming shortened V by 4 bases and J by 8 bases, and 14 bases separated the two germline ends. CDR1 is GTSNPN, CDR2 SVGIG, per germline (reference sequence). CDR3 in amino acids: CAWTRSVLGYTF. CDR3 bases: TGTGCCTGGACTCGTTCCGTCTTAGGCTACACCTTC.